This T cell receptor beta chain came from a study of shared clonotypes between healthy human individuals. CDR1 and CDR2 from the germline V gene are PRHDT and FYEKMQ (reference sequence). This CDR3 contains 13 residues. V was clipped by 8 bases and J by 5 bases, with 12 bases between them. This table comes from immunoSEQ multiplex PCR, and its TCRdb copy is limited to in-frame clones, with some not included. The profile shows 2 million to 2.5 million clones, just over 90% of them singletons. The source of this sequence is a man aged 18 to 30 in good health. Some clones in this sample may be carry-over from other donors' samples. The source material was naive CD4+ T cells from PBMCs. The subset is: CD45RA+ positively selected. The rearrangement links TRBV13 to TRBJ1-4; D call uncertain. The CDR3 loop is CASRTSGNEKLFF. The DNA for the CDR3 is TGTGCCAGCCGGACGTCGGGAAATGAAAAACTGTTTTTT.